Listed below are T cell receptor beta chains from one sample, sequenced in a study of blood T cell repertoires in COVID-19. Profiled with immunoSEQ multiplex PCR; TCRdb holds only in-frame clones, not every one. The sample includes about 170,000 clones, roughly 88% of them seen just once. Sequencing used peripheral blood. All receptors come from a man aged 18 to 30 with COVID-19, enrolled during active disease. Each CDR3 is given without its conserved first and last residue. The D gene is left open where the match is weak. Size tells how often a clone was seen (once, few, many) or the class of an expanded clone, and some rows leave it out.

d_call,v_call,clone_size,cdr3_aa
NA,TRBV4-1,NA,ASSQDPGAPIGYT
TRBD1,TRBV28,NA,ASRLQGQGSDTQY
TRBD2,TRBV15,NA,ATSRTFTSGNTGELF
TRBD2,TRBV27,NA,ASSFLASGRAWEQY
TRBD2,TRBV7-2,NA,ASSRGVGIGQF
TRBD1,TRBV4-3,NA,ASSPTDRAGTQY
TRBD2,TRBV5-1,NA,ASSLASAGEVSYEQY
TRBD1,TRBV27,NA,ASSLRDRGLRSGANVLT
TRBD2,TRBV28,NA,ASRPTSGDEQF
TRBD1,TRBV5-5,NA,ASSGGQGAGNTIY
TRBD1,TRBV4-2,NA,ASSQDGGGWQPQH
TRBD2,TRBV7-2,NA,ASSLTPGTSGAAYNEQF
NA,TRBV29-1,NA,SVEGFRGSYNEQF
TRBD2,TRBV15,NA,ATSSSYGAGGPYSHEQF
TRBD1,TRBV28,NA,ASSTWDSNSPLH
NA,TRBV5-6,once,ASSLYFGAEQY
NA,TRBV5-1,NA,ASSLGGEMNEQF
NA,TRBV27,NA,ASAGGSSYEQY
NA,TRBV20-1,NA,SASGFYEQY
NA,TRBV28,once,ASSWDGRDTDTQY
NA,TRBV29-1,few,SGVRGNTIY
NA,TRBV28,NA,ASSLPSDHSYNEQF
TRBD1,TRBV13,NA,ASSLGAGGNNSPLH
NA,TRBV7-3,NA,ASSLRQGTEAF
TRBD2,TRBV9,NA,ASSPYGGRGNEQF
TRBD1,TRBV4-3,NA,ASSPGGSRGEQY
NA,TRBV4-3,NA,ASSTVEVGYNSPLH
TRBD1,TRBV19,NA,ASSRRGIENQPQH
NA,TRBV19,NA,ASSTVTDTQY
TRBD2,TRBV7-2,NA,ASSLAGTRDNEQF
NA,TRBV18,NA,ASSPPRLLGNTIY
TRBD1,TRBV24-1,NA,ATSGDSFNQPQH
NA,TRBV6-5,few,ASRRRENSPLH
NA,TRBV24-1,NA,ATSVGASGYT
NA,TRBV5-6,NA,ASSLVPGDYREQY
TRBD2,TRBV7-9,NA,ASSGTGGFNEQF
TRBD2,TRBV30,once,AWSVTSGRPYEQY
TRBD1,TRBV7-7,once,ASSPGQGRETQY
NA,TRBV7-9,once,ASSSWAKSYEQY
NA,TRBV4-3,NA,ASSQAEKRRGYT
TRBD1,TRBV6-5,NA,ASSVVQGLDEQY
NA,TRBV29-1,NA,SVEDQRGRSDTQY
TRBD1,TRBV19,NA,ASSISGQYNSPLH
NA,TRBV19,NA,AIGGGELF
TRBD1,TRBV28,NA,ASSLRTGFGYT
NA,TRBV7-2,NA,ASSPAGRGSEKLL
NA,TRBV11-2,NA,ASSFRAESPLH